This is a list of T cell receptor beta chains from one sample in a study of T-cell reconstitution after alpha-beta-depleted transplantation in children. TCRdb redid the calling of the PCR reads with MiXCR, one entry per CDR3 protein. The sample records roughly 110,000 distinct CDR3 sequences, around 10% being singletons. Sample: PBMCs, taken before TCRalphabeta/CD19-depleted stem cell transplant. These receptors all come from a boy aged 2 to 9 with acute lymphoblastic leukemia, due to receive a stem cell transplant. Both conserved end residues are part of each CDR3.

V: TRBV29-1; CDR3: CSVVRDSSSYEQYF
V: TRBV18; CDR3: CASSPPFGETQYF
V: TRBV20-1; CDR3: CSANVAGGNEQFF
V: TRBV20-1; CDR3: CSARLDTLYGYTF
V: TRBV5-6; CDR3: CASSLGLTSYYEQYF
V: TRBV25-1; CDR3: CASSASSSADTGELFF
V: TRBV5-1; CDR3: CASSLDGIQYF
V: TRBV12-3/TRBV12-4; CDR3: CASTSADRGGTQYF
V: TRBV12-3/TRBV12-4; CDR3: CASSFGIASGNEQFF
V: TRBV6-5; CDR3: CASSYSQGSPEQYF
V: TRBV19; CDR3: CASSSSGSGGNEQFF
V: TRBV2; CDR3: CASAPARGNTGELFF
V: TRBV20-1; CDR3: CSASYWETGTISGTQYF
V: TRBV5-4; CDR3: CASSGGVAGAYEQYF
V: TRBV7-2; CDR3: CASSLAGRNEKLFF
V: TRBV6-6; CDR3: CASRDRGATEAFF
V: TRBV20-1; CDR3: CSASKDRDLKGRNIQYF
V: TRBV5-1; CDR3: CASSPYAVPTGELFF
V: TRBV12-3/TRBV12-4; CDR3: CASTHNQRGRLSGANVLTF
V: TRBV27; CDR3: CASSRRVVQDTQYF
V: TRBV5-1; CDR3: CASSPRTGANTGELFF
V: TRBV18; CDR3: CASSLLESRPGTSDGAQYF